These 30 T cell receptor beta chains share one sample of origin, sequenced in a study of PD-1 blockade in mismatch repair-deficient tumors. TCRdb's copy holds only in-frame clones and misses some; the assay was immunoSEQ multiplex PCR. Among approximately 63,000 clones listed, approximately 89% were seen once. Sequencing was performed on peripheral blood, taken 52 weeks after starting pembrolizumab. Source of these receptors: an adult with mismatch repair-deficient cancer.

The chain links TRBV6-5 to TRBJ2-1; TRBD2 matches 12 bases. The junction had 5 bases not matched to a gene; V was cut back by 7 bases and J by 4 bases. The CDR3 is made up of 15 amino acids. Germline V gene lookup returns CDR1 MNHEY and CDR2 SVGAGI. The DNA of the CDR3 is TGTGCCAGCAATCCCCTAGCGGGAGGGTACAATGAGCAGTTCTTC. Translating it yields CASNPLAGGYNEQFF.

J is TRBJ2-5 and V is TRBV4-1; TRBD1 or TRBD2 may be the D gene (5 bases each). CDR3 length equals 13 residues. Germline V gene data show CDR1 as MGHRA and CDR2 as YSYEKL. Trimming took off 4 bases at V and 7 bases at J, with 13 bases between the two ends. CDR3 loop: CASSPGTDPTQYF. In DNA form, the CDR3 reads TGCGCCAGCAGCCCCGGGACCGACCCGACCCAGTACTTC.

The CDR3: CASSSILLGPETQYF. CDR3 sequence (DNA): TGTGCCAGCAGCTCCATATTACTCGGCCCAGAGACCCAGTACTTC. The chain couples TRBV5-6 to TRBJ2-5; D gene uncertain. With 3 bases removed from V and 4 bases from J, the gap between germline ends came to 16 bases. Germline CDR1 is SGHDT and CDR2 is YYEEEE. The CDR3 has 15 residues.

The chain recombines TRBV27 with TRBJ2-7, with D unresolved. The CDR3 totals 13 residues. Trimming pared 6 bases from V and 2 bases from J, leaving 11 bases between. Germline V gene lookup returns CDR1 MNHEY and CDR2 SMNVEV (reference sequence). The CDR3 loop is CASSVAAPYEQYF. For the CDR3, the DNA is TGTGCCAGCAGCGTTGCAGCGCCCTACGAGCAGTACTTC.

This chain uses TRBV7-9 with TRBJ2-7, with 7 bases fitting TRBD2. The CDR3 is made up of 15 amino acids. Germline CDR1 reads SEHNR; CDR2 reads FQNEAQ (reference sequence). Trimming removed 1 base from V and 4 bases from J; junction bases left unmatched: 7. The CDR3 nucleotides are TGTGCCAGCAGCTTAGTGGGGCGGGAGTCGTACGAGCAGTACTTC. The encoded protein is CASSLVGRESYEQYF. Combining the CDR3 with reference TRBV7-9 and TRBJ2-7 gives the whole variable domain DTGVSQNPRHKITKRGQNVTFRCDPISEHNRLYWYRQTLGQGPEFLTYFQNEAQLEKSRLLSDRFSAERPKGSFSTLEIQRTEQGDSAMYLCASSLVGRESYEQYFGPGTRLTVT.

This clone came up a few times. This chain uses TRBV7-9 with TRBJ2-3; 11 bases are shared with TRBD1. Germline CDR1 reads SEHNR; CDR2 reads FQNEAQ (reference sequence). The CDR3 consists of 18 residues. Trimming removed 2 bases from V and 2 bases from J; junction bases left unmatched: 9. The CDR3 DNA reads TGTGCCAGCAGCTTATCCGGGACAGGGGGTACTGACACAGATACGCAGTATTTT. Its protein product is CASSLSGTGGTDTDTQYF.

The chain recombines TRBV27 with TRBJ1-2, with D possibly being TRBD1 (6 bases). Germline lookup yields CDR1 MNHEY and CDR2 SMNVEV (reference sequence). The CDR3 length is 16 residues. V dropped 5 bases and J dropped 3 bases, with 19 bases sitting between them. Here the CDR3 DNA reads TGTGCCAGCAGTCCCCAATCAGGGGAAGGCTACTATGGCTACACCTTC. Translated: CASSPQSGEGYYGYTF.

The rearrangement joins TRBV19 to TRBJ2-3; 7 bases align to TRBD2. The V segment lost 11 bases and the J segment 1 base; nucleotides outside the gene matches: 3. CDR1 is LNHDA and CDR2 is SQIVND in the germline V gene (reference sequence). The CDR3 has 12 amino acids. CDR3: CAAGVGTDTQYF. CDR3 bases: TGTGCCGCGGGAGTGGGCACAGATACGCAGTATTTT.

The V call is TRBV19, the J call TRBJ1-5; possible D gene TRBD1, 5 bases. The CDR3 contains 15 residues. Germline V CDR1 and CDR2: LNHDA, SQIVND (reference sequence). V dropped 3 bases and J dropped 2 bases, with 11 bases sitting between them. CDR3 coding DNA: TGTGCCAGTAGTATGTCAGGGTACGGCAATCAGCCCCAGCATTTT. Amino acids: CASSMSGYGNQPQHF.

This sequence joins TRBV4-3 and TRBJ2-1, with D possibly being TRBD2 (5 bases). The length of the CDR3 is 15 residues. Looked up from germline, CDR1 is LGHNA and CDR2 is YSLEER. Deletions cut 0 bases from V and 8 bases from J, with 14 bases between. This CDR3 is CASSQDLSGGDEQFF. The CDR3 DNA sequence: TGCGCCAGCAGCCAAGATCTGAGCGGTGGTGATGAGCAGTTCTTC.

The CDR3: CASSVGGFNEQFF. CDR3 in DNA: TGTGCCAGCAGCGTTGGGGGTTTCAATGAGCAGTTCTTC. The chain uses TRBV9 and TRBJ2-1; either TRBD1 or TRBD2 may supply D (5 bases each). The CDR3 is made up of 13 amino acids. Per germline, CDR1 SGDLS and CDR2 YYNGEE. Between the trimmed V and J ends, which lost 2 bases and 6 bases, there was a span of 9 bases. The whole variable domain, filled in from reference TRBV9 and TRBJ2-1, reads DSGVTQTPKHLITATGQRVTLRCSPRSGDLSVYWYQQSLDQGLQFLIQYYNGEERAKGNILERFSAQQFPDLHSELNLSSLELGDSALYFCASSVGGFNEQFFGPGTRLTVL.

With respect to this clone: Other DNA sequences in this specimen translate into the identical CDR3. V usage is TRBV5-6 and J usage is TRBJ2-7, with 11 positions matching TRBD2. CDR1 SGHDT and CDR2 YYEEEE come from the germline V gene. This CDR3 is 15 amino acids long. The ends lost 4 bases at V and 4 bases at J; junction bases unmatched: 7. The CDR3 loop is CASSRRGLAVYEQYF. In DNA, the CDR3 is TGTGCCAGCAGCCGAAGGGGACTAGCGGTATACGAGCAGTACTTC.

This clone was picked up one time. The genes are TRBV2 and TRBJ2-7; 11 bases line up with TRBD2. The junction had 11 bases not matched to a gene; V was cut back by 7 bases and J by 0 bases. The CDR3 spans 17 residues. Per germline, CDR1 SNHLY and CDR2 FYNNEI. The CDR3 sequence: CASTGVRLAGLSYEQYF. CDR3 in DNA: TGTGCCAGCACGGGGGTCCGACTAGCGGGACTCTCCTACGAGCAGTACTTC. Full variable domain (rest looked up from reference TRBV2 and TRBJ2-7): EPEVTQTPSHQVTQMGQEVILRCVPISNHLYFYWYRQILGQKVEFLVSFYNNEISEKSEIFDDQFSVERPDGSNFTLKIRSTKLEDSAMYFCASTGVRLAGLSYEQYFGPGTRLTVT.

The chain recombines TRBV29-1 with TRBJ1-1; TRBD1 might be the D (5 bases). Deletions cut 7 bases from V and 2 bases from J, with 8 bases between. Germline lookup yields CDR1 SQVTM and CDR2 ANQGSEA. CDR3 length: 11 residues. Written as DNA, the CDR3 is TGCAGCGGGACAAGCAACACTGAAGCTTTCTTT. The encoded protein is CSGTSNTEAFF. The complete variable domain, with remaining parts taken from reference TRBV29-1 and TRBJ1-1, reads SAVISQKPSRDICQRGTSLTIQCQVDSQVTMMFWYRQQPGQSLTLIATANQGSEATYESGFVIDKFPISRPNLTFSTLTVSNMSPEDSSIYLCSGTSNTEAFFGQGTRLTVV.

The J gene is TRBJ1-4, the V gene TRBV6-5; D is unclear. Trimming removed 8 bases from V and 7 bases from J, with 17 bases in between. This CDR3 region has 14 residues. Germline V lookup: CDR1 MNHEY, CDR2 SVGAGI. CDR3 nucleotides: TGTGCCAGCTTGGGGTTCGAGAATGGTGAAAAACTGTTTTTT. Amino acids: CASLGFENGEKLFF.

The sample holds one count of this clone. J is TRBJ2-1 and V is TRBV7-9, with 10 bases fitting TRBD2. Per germline, CDR1 SEHNR and CDR2 FQNEAQ (reference sequence). The CDR3 loop spans 18 amino acids. With 4 bases clipped from V and 7 bases from J, the junction kept 16 bases outside the gene matches. Here the CDR3 reads CASSSPTSGDNPQNEQFF. In nucleotides, the CDR3 is TGTGCCAGCAGCTCACCCACTAGCGGGGATAACCCCCAGAATGAGCAGTTCTTC.

The J gene is TRBJ2-7, the V gene TRBV7-9; D possibly corresponds to TRBD1 (6 bases). The CDR3 is 13 amino acids. The V and J ends lost 3 bases and 5 bases respectively, with 11 bases between them. Looked up from germline, CDR1 is SEHNR and CDR2 is FQNEAQ (reference sequence). CDR3 in DNA: TGTGCCAGCAGCTTGGGACAAATCAACGAGCAGTACTTC. Translated: CASSLGQINEQYF.

This clone has only one observation. The chain carries TRBV11-2 and TRBJ2-3; possibly TRBD1 for D (5 bases). V was trimmed by 1 base and J by 0 bases, leaving 8 bases between them. The germline gives CDR1 SGHAT, CDR2 FQNNGV. The CDR3 has 15 amino acids. The CDR3: CASSLGRVSTDTQYF. The CDR3 DNA follows: TGTGCCAGCAGCTTAGGCAGGGTGAGCACAGATACGCAGTATTTT.

This chain uses TRBV7-8 with TRBJ2-2; D tentatively reads TRBD1 or TRBD2 (5 bases each). The germline V and J ends were trimmed by 0 bases and 7 bases, with 9 bases remaining between them. CDR3 length equals 14 residues. Germline V gene sequence: CDR1 SGHVS, CDR2 FQNEAQ. This CDR3 reads CASSLAGVIGELFF. The CDR3 DNA follows: TGTGCCAGCAGCTTAGCGGGGGTGATCGGGGAGCTGTTTTTT.

This chain connects TRBV30 to TRBJ2-7, with a tentative D call TRBD2 (7 bases). Trimming took off 0 bases at V and 2 bases at J, with 14 bases between the two ends. Germline assignment: CDR1 GTSNPN and CDR2 SVGIG (reference sequence). CDR3 size: 15 residues. This CDR3 is CAWSVQSGGTYEQYF. DNA for the CDR3: TGTGCCTGGAGTGTACAGTCGGGGGGCACCTACGAGCAGTACTTC.

The rearrangement uses TRBV19 and TRBJ1-5; weak D call: TRBD1 (5 bases). Germline V gives CDR1 LNHDA, CDR2 SQIVND (reference sequence). The ends were cut back, 3 bases at V and 3 bases at J, with 9 bases in the middle. The CDR3 runs to 14 residues. This CDR3 reads CASSIRGDNQPQHF. DNA for the CDR3: TGTGCCAGTAGTATTAGGGGAGACAATCAGCCCCAGCATTTT.

The rearrangement links TRBV9 to TRBJ2-7, with D uncertain. Germline V gene sequence: CDR1 SGDLS, CDR2 YYNGEE. CDR3 size: 13 residues. The ends were cut back, 0 bases at V and 6 bases at J, with 10 bases in the middle. CDR3 sequence: CASSVGGASEQYF. In DNA, the CDR3 is TGTGCCAGCAGCGTAGGAGGAGCGTCCGAGCAGTACTTC.

The V call is TRBV19, the J call TRBJ1-5; 7 nucleotides agree with TRBD1. The CDR3 loop spans 17 amino acids. V was pared by 3 bases and J by 6 bases, with 14 bases of the junction left unmatched. The V gene's germline CDR1 is LNHDA and CDR2 SQIVND (reference sequence). The CDR3 reads CASSIMDRGRGLQPQHF. DNA for the CDR3: TGTGCCAGTAGTATTATGGACAGAGGGAGGGGGCTTCAGCCCCAGCATTTT. The full variable domain, with the rest looked up from reference TRBV19 and TRBJ1-5, is DGGITQSPKYLFRKEGQNVTLSCEQNLNHDAMYWYRQDPGQGLRLIYYSQIVNDFQKGDIAEGYSVSREKKESFPLTVTSAQKNPTAFYLCASSIMDRGRGLQPQHFGDGTRLSIL.

In regard to this clone: The junction shows a germline mismatch at one end, possibly a read error. The CDR3 sequence is CASSQGQASTDTQYF. CDR3 DNA sequence: TGTGCTAGCAGCCAAGGACAGGCTAGCACAGATACGCAGTATTTT. This chain joins TRBV7-7 and TRBJ2-3, with 7 positions matching TRBD1. Germline lookup yields CDR1 SSHAT and CDR2 FNYEAQ (reference sequence). The CDR3 sequence is 15 residues long.

The CDR3 sequence: CASSPSGRRDEQFF. The CDR3 DNA is TGTGCCAGCAGCCCCAGCGGGAGAAGGGATGAGCAGTTCTTC. This chain joins TRBV7-8 and TRBJ2-1, with 8 bases fitting TRBD2. Trimming cost V 5 bases and J 8 bases; bases outside gene matches: 8. The CDR3 covers 14 residues. Germline values: CDR1 SGHVS, CDR2 FQNEAQ.

The CDR3 is CASSPRGGTSEKQYF. In nucleotides, the CDR3 is TGTGCCAGCAGCCCTAGGGGGGGGACTAGTGAAAAGCAGTACTTC. The gene calls are TRBV9 and TRBJ2-7, with 8 bases fitting TRBD2. The CDR3 sequence is 15 residues long. CDR1 and CDR2 (germline): SGDLS, YYNGEE. The ends lost 4 bases at V and 8 bases at J; junction bases unmatched: 14.

The genes are TRBV7-6 and TRBJ1-3, with D uncertain. V lost 6 bases, J lost 2 bases, and 11 bases lay in between. Per the germline V gene, CDR1 is SGHVS and CDR2 is FNYEAQ. This CDR3 has 14 amino acids. CDR3 nucleotides: TGTGCCAGCAGACAAAACAGCGCTGGAAACACCATATATTTT. The encoded protein is CASRQNSAGNTIYF.

The chain couples TRBV13 to TRBJ2-5; 11 bases agree with TRBD1. J lost 0 bases, V lost 5 bases, and 8 bases had no gene match. The CDR3 totals 17 residues. Germline assignment: CDR1 PRHDT and CDR2 FYEKMQ (reference sequence). CDR3 amino acids: CASSTRTGGEYQETQYF. The CDR3 coding sequence is TGTGCCAGCAGCACAAGGACAGGGGGCGAGTACCAAGAGACCCAGTACTTC.

The chain joins TRBV7-2 to TRBJ1-5, with D tentatively TRBD1 (5 bases). Trimming removed 1 base from V and 0 bases from J, with 10 bases in between. The CDR3 consists of 16 residues. CDR1 SGHTA and CDR2 FQGNSA come from the germline V gene. The CDR3 DNA sequence: TGTGCCAGCAGCTTAGGACAGCCTTATAGCAATCAGCCCCAGCATTTT. Its translation is CASSLGQPYSNQPQHF. The whole variable domain, remainder taken from reference TRBV7-2 and TRBJ1-5, is GAGVSQSPSNKVTEKGKDVELRCDPISGHTALYWYRQSLGQGLEFLIYFQGNSAPDKSGLPSDRFSAERTGGSVSTLTIQRTQQEDSAVYLCASSLGQPYSNQPQHFGDGTRLSIL.

The rearrangement links TRBV5-4 to TRBJ2-3, with 8 bases aligning to TRBD2. CDR1 is SGHNT and CDR2 is YYREEE in the germline V gene (reference sequence). After removal of 0 bases from V and 2 bases from J, the junction contained 8 bases not matched to a gene. This CDR3 region has 17 residues. This chain's CDR3 is CASSLATLAGNTDTQYF. The CDR3 coding sequence is TGTGCCAGCAGCTTGGCCACCCTAGCGGGCAACACAGATACGCAGTATTTT.